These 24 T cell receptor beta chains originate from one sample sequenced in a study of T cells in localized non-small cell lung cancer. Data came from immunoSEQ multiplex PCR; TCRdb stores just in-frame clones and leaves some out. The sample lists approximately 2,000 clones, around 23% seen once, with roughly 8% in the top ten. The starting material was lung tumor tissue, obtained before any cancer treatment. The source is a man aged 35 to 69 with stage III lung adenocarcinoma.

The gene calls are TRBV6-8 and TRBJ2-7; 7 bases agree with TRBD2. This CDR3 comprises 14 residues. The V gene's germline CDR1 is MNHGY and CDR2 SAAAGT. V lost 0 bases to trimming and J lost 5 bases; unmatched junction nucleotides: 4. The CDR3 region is CASSYSSGGHEQYF. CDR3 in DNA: TGTGCCAGCAGTTACTCTTCGGGGGGACACGAGCAGTACTTC.

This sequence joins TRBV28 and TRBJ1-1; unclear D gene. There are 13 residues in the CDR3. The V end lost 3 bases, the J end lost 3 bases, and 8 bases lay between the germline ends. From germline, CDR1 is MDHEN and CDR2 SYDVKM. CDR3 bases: TGTGCCAGCAGTTTTTCTCAGCACACTGAAGCTTTCTTT. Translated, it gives CASSFSQHTEAFF.

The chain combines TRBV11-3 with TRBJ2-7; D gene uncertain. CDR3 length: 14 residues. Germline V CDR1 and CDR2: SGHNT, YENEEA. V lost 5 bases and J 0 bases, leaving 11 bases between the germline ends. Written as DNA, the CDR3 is TGTGCCAGCAGCCTAAGCGTAAACTCCTACGAGCAGTACTTC. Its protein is CASSLSVNSYEQYF.

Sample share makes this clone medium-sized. For the CDR3, the DNA is TGTGCCAGCAGCTGGACAGGCAATAATTCACCCCTCCACTTT. Its translation is CASSWTGNNSPLHF. The chain has TRBV11-3 and TRBJ1-6, with 7 positions matching TRBD1. After removal of 4 bases from V and 5 bases from J, the junction contained 2 bases not matched to a gene. CDR3 length: 14 amino acids. Germline V gives CDR1 SGHNT, CDR2 YENEEA.

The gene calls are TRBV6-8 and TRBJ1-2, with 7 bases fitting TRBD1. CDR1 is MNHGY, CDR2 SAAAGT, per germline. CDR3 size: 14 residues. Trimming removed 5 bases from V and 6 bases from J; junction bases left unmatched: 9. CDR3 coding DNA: TGTGCCAGCAGTCATCGGACAGGCCCTGATGGCTACACCTTC. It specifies CASSHRTGPDGYTF.

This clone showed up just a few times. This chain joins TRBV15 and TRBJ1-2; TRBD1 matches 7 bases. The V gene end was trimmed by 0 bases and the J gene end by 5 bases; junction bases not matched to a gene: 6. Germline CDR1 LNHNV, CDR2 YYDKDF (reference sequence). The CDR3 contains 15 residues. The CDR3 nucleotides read TGTGCCACCAGCAGAGATCAGGGGGGTGGTTATGGCTACACCTTC. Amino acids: CATSRDQGGGYGYTF.

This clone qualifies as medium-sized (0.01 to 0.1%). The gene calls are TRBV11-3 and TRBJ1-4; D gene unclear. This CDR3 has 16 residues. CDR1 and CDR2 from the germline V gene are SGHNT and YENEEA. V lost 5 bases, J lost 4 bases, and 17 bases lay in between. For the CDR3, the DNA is TGTGCCAGCAGCCCCTTTAACAGAGACATTAATGAAAAACTGTTTTTT. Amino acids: CASSPFNRDINEKLFF.

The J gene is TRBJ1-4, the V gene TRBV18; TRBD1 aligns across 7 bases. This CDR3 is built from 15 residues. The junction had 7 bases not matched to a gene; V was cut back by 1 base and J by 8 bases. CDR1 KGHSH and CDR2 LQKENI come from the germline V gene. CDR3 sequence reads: CASSPQDPQGEKLFF. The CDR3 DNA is TGTGCCAGCTCACCACAAGACCCACAGGGGGAAAAACTGTTTTTT.

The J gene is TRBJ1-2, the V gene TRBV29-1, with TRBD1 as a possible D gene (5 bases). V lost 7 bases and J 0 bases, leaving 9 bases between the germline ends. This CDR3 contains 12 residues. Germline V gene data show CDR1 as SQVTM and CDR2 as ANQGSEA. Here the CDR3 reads CSASTANYGYTF. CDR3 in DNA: TGCAGCGCCTCGACAGCTAACTATGGCTACACCTTC.

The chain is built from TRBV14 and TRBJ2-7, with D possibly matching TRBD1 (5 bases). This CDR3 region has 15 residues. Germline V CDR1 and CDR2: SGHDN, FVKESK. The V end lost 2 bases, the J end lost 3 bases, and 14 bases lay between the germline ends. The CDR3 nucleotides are TGTGCCAGCAGCCAACACAGGATAGGTTTCTACGAGCAGTACTTC. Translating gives CASSQHRIGFYEQYF.

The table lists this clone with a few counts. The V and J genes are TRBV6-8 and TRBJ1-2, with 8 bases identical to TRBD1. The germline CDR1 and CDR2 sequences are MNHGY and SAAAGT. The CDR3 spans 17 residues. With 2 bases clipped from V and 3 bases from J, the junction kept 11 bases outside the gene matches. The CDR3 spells CASSYTPWTGRHYGYTF. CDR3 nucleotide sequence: TGTGCCAGCAGTTACACACCTTGGACAGGGCGGCACTATGGCTACACCTTC.

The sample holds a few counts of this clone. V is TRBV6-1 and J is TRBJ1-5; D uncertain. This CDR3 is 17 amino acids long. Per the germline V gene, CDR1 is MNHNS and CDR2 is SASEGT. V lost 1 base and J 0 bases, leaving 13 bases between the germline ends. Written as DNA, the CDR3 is TGTGCCAGCAGTGAAGACCTGACGGTTTATAGCAATCAGCCCCAGCATTTT. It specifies CASSEDLTVYSNQPQHF.

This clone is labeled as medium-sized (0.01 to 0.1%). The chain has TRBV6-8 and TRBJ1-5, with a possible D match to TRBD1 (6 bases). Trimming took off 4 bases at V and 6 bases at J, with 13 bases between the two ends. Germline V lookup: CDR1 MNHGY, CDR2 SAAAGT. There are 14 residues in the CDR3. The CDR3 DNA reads TGTGCCAGCAGTTTCATTACAGGGAGTCAGCCCCAGCATTTT. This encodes CASSFITGSQPQHF.

The CDR3 DNA sequence: TGTGCCAGCAGCTTTCAGGGGAACACTGAAGCTTTCTTT. Amino acid sequence: CASSFQGNTEAFF. The gene calls are TRBV7-2 and TRBJ1-1, with D maybe TRBD1 (5 bases). The CDR3 is made up of 13 amino acids. The germline V gene encodes CDR1 SGHTA and CDR2 FQGNSA. The V end lost 3 bases, the J end lost 1 base, and 6 bases lay between the germline ends.

CDR3 sequence (DNA): TGCGCCAGCAGCCAGATCGGACAGGGGTCCTACAATGAGCAGTTCTTC. Protein: CASSQIGQGSYNEQFF. The chain employs TRBV1 and TRBJ2-1; the table's TRBD1 call for D was not verified on the DNA. TRBV1 is given as a pseudogene. The CDR3 is made up of 16 amino acids.

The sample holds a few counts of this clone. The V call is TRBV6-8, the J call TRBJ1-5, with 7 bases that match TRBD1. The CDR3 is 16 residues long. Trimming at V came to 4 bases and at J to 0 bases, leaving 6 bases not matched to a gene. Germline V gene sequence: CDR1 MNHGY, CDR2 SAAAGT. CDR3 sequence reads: CASSWYYRGSNQPQHF. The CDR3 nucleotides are TGTGCCAGCAGTTGGTATTACAGGGGTAGCAATCAGCCCCAGCATTTT.

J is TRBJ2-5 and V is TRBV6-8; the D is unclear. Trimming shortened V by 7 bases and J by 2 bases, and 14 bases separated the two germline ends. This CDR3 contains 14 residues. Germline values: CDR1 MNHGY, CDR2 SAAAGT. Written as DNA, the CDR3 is TGTGCCAGCAATCCAGTCGGCAGACAAGAGACCCAGTACTTC. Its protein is CASNPVGRQETQYF.

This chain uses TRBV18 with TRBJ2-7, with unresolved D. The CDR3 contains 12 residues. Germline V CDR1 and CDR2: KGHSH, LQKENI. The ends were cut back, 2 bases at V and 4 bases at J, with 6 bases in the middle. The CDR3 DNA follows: TGTGCCAGCTCACCAGGGTCTTACGAGCAGTACTTC. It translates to CASSPGSYEQYF.

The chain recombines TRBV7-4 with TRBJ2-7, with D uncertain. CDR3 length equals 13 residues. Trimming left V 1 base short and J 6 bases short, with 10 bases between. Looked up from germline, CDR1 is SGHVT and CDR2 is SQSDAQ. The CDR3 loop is CASSLVDTLEQYF. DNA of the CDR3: TGTGCCAGCAGCTTAGTAGATACCCTCGAGCAGTACTTC. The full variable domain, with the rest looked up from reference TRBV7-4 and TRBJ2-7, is GAGVSQSPRYKVAKRGRDVALRCDSISGHVTLYWYRQTLGQGSEVLTYSQSDAQRDKSGRPSGRFSAERPERSVSTLKIQRTEQGDSAVYLCASSLVDTLEQYFGPGTRLTVT.

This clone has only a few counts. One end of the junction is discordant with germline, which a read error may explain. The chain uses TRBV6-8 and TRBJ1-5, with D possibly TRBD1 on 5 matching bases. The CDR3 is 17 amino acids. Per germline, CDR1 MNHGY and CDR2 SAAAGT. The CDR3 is CASSDSTGLWGNQPQHF. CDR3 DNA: TGTGCCAGCAGTGACTCGACGGGACTATGGGGCAATCAGCCCCAGCATTTT.

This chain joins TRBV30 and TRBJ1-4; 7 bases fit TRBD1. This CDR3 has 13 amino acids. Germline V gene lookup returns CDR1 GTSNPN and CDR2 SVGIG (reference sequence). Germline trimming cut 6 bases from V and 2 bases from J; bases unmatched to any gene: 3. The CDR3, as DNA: TGTGCCTGCCCGGGACAGACTAATGAAAAACTGTTTTTT. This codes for CACPGQTNEKLFF. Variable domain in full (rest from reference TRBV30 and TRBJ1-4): SQTIHQWPATLVQPVGSPLSLECTVEGTSNPNLYWYRQAAGRGLQLLFYSVGIGQISSEVPQNLSASRPQDRQFILSSKKLLLSDSGFYLCACPGQTNEKLFFGSGTQLSVL.

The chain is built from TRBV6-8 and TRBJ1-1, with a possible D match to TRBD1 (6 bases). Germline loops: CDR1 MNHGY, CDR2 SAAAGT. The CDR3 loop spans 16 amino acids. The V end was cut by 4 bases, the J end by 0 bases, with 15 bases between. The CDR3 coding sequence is TGTGCCAGCAGTTTAGGACAGAGAGCCATGAACACTGAAGCTTTCTTT. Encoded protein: CASSLGQRAMNTEAFF.

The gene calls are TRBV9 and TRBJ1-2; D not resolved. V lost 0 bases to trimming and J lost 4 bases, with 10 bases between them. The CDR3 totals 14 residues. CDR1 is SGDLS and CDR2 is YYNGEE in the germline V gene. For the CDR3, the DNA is TGTGCCAGCAGCGTAGGTGGGAATAGCTATGGCTACACCTTC. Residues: CASSVGGNSYGYTF.

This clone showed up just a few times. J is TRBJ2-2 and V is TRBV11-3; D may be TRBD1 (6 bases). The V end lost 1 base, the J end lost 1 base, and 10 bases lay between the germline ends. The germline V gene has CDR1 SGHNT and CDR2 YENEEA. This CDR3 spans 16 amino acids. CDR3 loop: CASSLVGGENTGELFF. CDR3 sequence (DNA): TGTGCCAGCAGCTTAGTTGGGGGCGAGAACACCGGGGAGCTGTTTTTT.